This T cell receptor beta chain was identified in a study of blood T cell repertoires in COVID-19 (TCRdb year 2020). Regarding the complete study: Samples from collaborators originated in the United States, Italy and Spain and spanned both the acute and convalescent phases of COVID-19. The prospective study material was composed of cDNA or gDNA derived from T cells, B-cell-depleted T cells, or PBMCs. Subjects who had been exposed to COVID-19, were actively infected with it, or had recovered from it provided the deeply sampled blood TCRbeta repertoires that made up the dataset. The repertoires were released in a freely available public database meant as a resource for research on the immune response to SARS-CoV-2. The samples were drawn from two sources: the first 160 participants of the ongoing ImmuneRACE study, and fewer than 1,500 subjects contributed by 6 global collaborators. Nearly every sample came with metadata listing a de-identified subject ID, COVID-19 status, age in years and sex. Where available, HLA class I and class II types were obtained from metadata supplied by the sample provider rather than from assay-based typing.

The collaborating institutions used their own protocols to collect whole blood in K2EDTA tubes. For TCRbeta analysis, collaborators shipped samples in one of three forms: frozen whole blood, isolated PBMCs, or DNA extracted from either of those sample types. Summary of the overall study and its limitations: Clinical and demographic metadata were provided uncurated, with the amount varying by source and participant.

Turning to this clone: Its cognate antigen has yet to be identified. Base qualities are not at hand, and no much larger clone is one base apart.

V lost 2 bases and J lost 6 bases; the stretch between them is 11 bases long. The germline V gene provides CDR1 KGHSH and CDR2 LQKENI. Measured from the cysteine to the phenylalanine, the CDR3 is 14 residues long. Only the CDR3 part of the read is kept: 42 bases, read in frame from the first base. The immunoSEQ Assay, a bias-controlled multiplex PCR, was used to amplify TCRbeta CDR3 regions from genomic DNA. In the paper's pipeline: The number of nucleated cells in each sample was estimated from the amplification of reference gene primers within the assay. Sequence reads were collapsed and filtered to measure the absolute abundance of every unique TCRbeta CDR3 rearrangement. For each sample, productive Simpson clonality was calculated as the square root of Simpson's diversity index over productive rearrangements. The table was pulled from immuneACCESS by TCRdb, which kept in-frame rearrangements only. Such tables lose some clones; where checked, under half of the loss comes from unresolved V genes, and the rest has no known cause. The V and J calls and the clone size are those of that table, but D and trimming were determined from the DNA. The sample table contains roughly 87,000 clones; only one count was recorded for under 85% of them. The top ten clonotypes cover about 2.1% of the sample.

This chain joins TRBV18 to TRBJ1-5; tentative D gene TRBD1, with 6 bases matching. This TCR was recovered from a woman aged 70-85 years with acute or convalescent COVID-19. Input material: peripheral blood. The DNA sequence reads TGTGCCAGCTCACCAGGAGGGGGGGTTCAGCCCCAGCATTTT. This codes for CASSPGGGVQPQHF. Supplemented by the reference TRBV18 and TRBJ1-5 proteins around the CDR3, the complete variable domain is NAGVMQNPRHLVRRRGQEARLRCSPMKGHSHVYWYRQLPEEGLKFMVYLQKENIIDESGMPKERFSAEFPKEGPSILRIQQVVRGDSAAYFCASSPGGGVQPQHFGDGTRLSIL.